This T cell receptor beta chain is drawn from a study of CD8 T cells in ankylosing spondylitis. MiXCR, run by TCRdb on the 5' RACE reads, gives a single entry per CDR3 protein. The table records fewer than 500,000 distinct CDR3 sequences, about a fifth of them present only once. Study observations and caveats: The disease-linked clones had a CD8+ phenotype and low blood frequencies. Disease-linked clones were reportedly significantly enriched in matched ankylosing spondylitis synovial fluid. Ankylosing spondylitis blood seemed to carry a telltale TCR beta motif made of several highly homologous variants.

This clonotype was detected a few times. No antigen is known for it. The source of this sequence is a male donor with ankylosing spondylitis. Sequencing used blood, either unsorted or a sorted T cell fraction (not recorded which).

The CDR3 DNA is TGTGCCAGCAGCCAACTCGGGACTAGCGGAAACATTCAGTACTTC. As protein: CASSQLGTSGNIQYF. The chain recombines TRBV4-2 with TRBJ2-4; 11 positions agree with TRBD2. Trimming removed 2 bases from V and 6 bases from J; junction bases left unmatched: 3. CDR3 size: 15 residues. Germline loops: CDR1 LGHNA, CDR2 YNFKEQ.